The 23 T cell receptor beta chains given below trace back to one sample, sequenced in a study of T cell repertoires in cytomegalovirus infection. No antigen is known for these receptors. TCRdb recomputed calls from the reads with MiXCR, one row per CDR3 protein. The sample lists hundreds of thousands of distinct CDR3 sequences; about 33% were seen once. The sample in question was cultured CD8+ T cells from PBMCs, obtained from culture after CMV antigen stimulation. These receptors were taken from a human donor in good health (CMV status not recorded). Some clones in this sample may be carry-over from other donors' samples.

This clonotype was observed at least ten times. J is TRBJ2-2 and V is TRBV7-9; D may be TRBD2 (6 bases). The V end lost 8 bases, the J end lost 0 bases, and 16 bases lay between the germline ends. The germline gives CDR1 SEHNR, CDR2 FQNEAQ (reference sequence). The CDR3 is 16 amino acids. The CDR3 sequence: CASSRGGNTNTGELFF. The DNA of the CDR3 is TGTGCCAGCTCTAGGGGAGGCAACACGAACACCGGGGAGCTGTTTTTT.

This clonotype was recorded a few times. The V gene is TRBV24-1, the J gene TRBJ2-2; no firm D call. Germline V CDR1 and CDR2: KGHDR, SFDVKD. Trimming removed 12 bases at V and 5 bases at J, with 12 bases between. The CDR3 runs 12 residues. The CDR3 sequence: CAASGGTGELFF. The CDR3 DNA sequence: TGTGCCGCCTCAGGTGGGACCGGGGAGCTGTTTTTT.

V and J are TRBV6-5 and TRBJ2-2; 8 bases are a match to TRBD2. This CDR3 contains 16 residues. V lost 0 bases and J lost 6; bases outside the gene matches: 6. From germline, CDR1 is MNHEY and CDR2 SVGAGI. The CDR3: CASSYSGGALAGELFF. Written as DNA, the CDR3 is TGTGCCAGCAGTTACTCCGGGGGGGCATTGGCCGGGGAGCTGTTTTTT.

V gene TRBV7-8 combines with J gene TRBJ1-5; TRBD1 matches at 8 bases. Losses at the gene ends were 4 bases for V and 3 bases for J; bases not matched to a gene: 8. Germline V CDR1 and CDR2: SGHVS, FQNEAQ. The CDR3 totals 16 residues. CDR3 DNA sequence: TGTGCCAGCAGCTCCCGGACAGGGTGGAACAATCAGCCCCAGCATTTT. This encodes CASSSRTGWNNQPQHF.

In its sample, this clonotype was seen a few times. The chain carries TRBV7-8 and TRBJ2-7; perhaps D is TRBD1 or TRBD2 (6 bases each). The CDR3 loop spans 14 amino acids. Trimming pared 5 bases from V and 0 bases from J, leaving 11 bases between. Germline V gene lookup returns CDR1 SGHVS and CDR2 FQNEAQ. CDR3 in DNA: TGTGCCAGCAGCCCGAGGGGGGACTCCTACGAGCAGTACTTC. It codes for CASSPRGDSYEQYF.

This sequence joins TRBV7-3 and TRBJ2-2, with 8 bases aligning to TRBD1. Germline CDR1 and CDR2: SGHTA and FQGTGA. CDR3 size: 14 residues. Trimming removed 4 bases from V and 5 bases from J; junction bases left unmatched: 3. CDR3 coding DNA: TGTGCCAGCAGCTCCGGACAGGGTACCGGGGAGCTGTTTTTT. Protein sequence: CASSSGQGTGELFF.

Here the CDR3 DNA reads TGTGCCAGCAGCGGTACACAGGGGGTCGCCACTGAAGCTTTCTTT. Its translation: CASSGTQGVATEAFF. This chain joins TRBV9 and TRBJ1-1; the match to TRBD1 covers 8 bases. V lost 3 bases and J lost 4; bases outside the gene matches: 8. CDR3 length: 15 amino acids. Germline CDR1 and CDR2: SGDLS and YYNGEE.

This chain uses TRBV7-6 with TRBJ2-7; 9 bases match TRBD2. Germline trimming cut 0 bases from V and 0 bases from J; bases unmatched to any gene: 3. The CDR3 length is 16 residues. The germline V gene has CDR1 SGHVS and CDR2 FNYEAQ. The DNA of the CDR3 is TGTGCCAGCAGCTTAGCCCGGACTAGCGCCTCCTACGAGCAGTACGTC. Its translation: CASSLARTSASYEQYV.

This chain links TRBV6-5 with TRBJ2-7; D might be TRBD1 (5 bases). In germline, CDR1 is MNHEY, CDR2 SVGAGI. The length of the CDR3 is 18 residues. The CDR3 loop reads CANSAHPFTGHGPLEQYV. As DNA, the CDR3 is TGTGCCAACAGTGCCCATCCCTTCACAGGACATGGACCTCTCGAGCAGTACGTC.

The chain carries TRBV6-8 and TRBJ2-1; tentatively, D is TRBD1 (5 bases). Germline-derived CDR1 and CDR2 are MNHGY and SAAAGT. The V and J ends lost 5 bases and 0 bases respectively, with 11 bases between them. The CDR3 sequence is 15 residues long. CDR3 loop: CASSISGPSYNEQFF. For the CDR3, the DNA is TGTGCCAGCAGTATCTCAGGGCCCTCCTACAATGAGCAGTTCTTC.

Notes on this clonotype: At one boundary the junction diverges from the germline segment, which might be a read error. The chain is built from TRBV20-1 and TRBJ2-2, with 9 bases aligning to TRBD1. Germline CDR1 DFQATT, CDR2 SNEGSKA (reference sequence). The CDR3 spans 15 residues. The DNA of the CDR3 is TGCTGTGCTTTACAGGGGGCTTCGTACACCGGGGAGCTGTTTTTT. Translated: CCALQGASYTGELFF.

The J gene is TRBJ2-3, the V gene TRBV6-5; possibly TRBD2 for D (6 bases). The CDR3 extends over 16 amino acids. Per germline, CDR1 MNHEY and CDR2 SVGAGI. The germline V and J ends were trimmed by 0 bases and 3 bases, with 13 bases remaining between them. Here the CDR3 DNA reads TGTGCCAGCAGTTACTCGATGGGGGGAGGTACAGATACGCAGTATTTT. This translates into CASSYSMGGGTDTQYF.

The chain links TRBV28 to TRBJ2-1, with TRBD1 matching over 7 bases. The CDR3 length is 15 residues. After removal of 2 bases from V and 8 bases from J, the junction contained 9 bases not matched to a gene. The V gene's germline CDR1 is MDHEN and CDR2 SYDVKM. This chain's CDR3 is CASSLHRGPSHEQFF. The CDR3 region has the DNA TGTGCCAGCAGTTTACACAGGGGCCCTTCCCATGAGCAGTTCTTC.

The V call is TRBV6-6, the J call TRBJ2-4; D assignment may be TRBD1 or TRBD2 (5 bases each). Germline-derived CDR1 and CDR2 are MNHNY and SVGAGI (reference sequence). The CDR3 length is 16 residues. Between the trimmed V and J ends, which lost 2 bases and 6 bases, there was a span of 17 bases. The CDR3 sequence: CASSYVGRDQRNIQYF. The CDR3, as DNA: TGTGCCAGCAGTTACGTCGGCAGGGACCAAAGAAACATTCAGTACTTC.

This clonotype occurred many times. This chain uses TRBV6-5 with TRBJ1-5, with a possible D match to TRBD1 (5 bases). CDR1 is MNHEY, CDR2 SVGAGI, per germline. The CDR3 is 15 amino acids. Deletions cut 6 bases from V and 0 bases from J, with 12 bases between. As DNA, the CDR3 is TGTGCCAGCAGGCAGGGATTCTATAGCAATCAGCCCCAGCATTTT. This codes for CASRQGFYSNQPQHF.

This chain uses TRBV19 with TRBJ2-2; D ambiguous. This CDR3 spans 15 amino acids. V lost 7 bases and J 5 bases, leaving 17 bases between the germline ends. Germline-derived CDR1 and CDR2 are LNHDA and SQIVND (reference sequence). CDR3 residues: CASNPSPQRTGELFF. The CDR3 DNA follows: TGTGCCAGTAATCCCTCCCCCCAGAGAACCGGGGAGCTGTTTTTT. The full variable domain, in which reference TRBV19 and TRBJ2-2 provide the parts outside the CDR3, is DGGITQSPKYLFRKEGQNVTLSCEQNLNHDAMYWYRQDPGQGLRLIYYSQIVNDFQKGDIAEGYSVSREKKESFPLTVTSAQKNPTAFYLCASNPSPQRTGELFFGEGSRLTVL.

This clonotype came up once. Its ends do not fully match the called genes, so a read error is possible. V and J are TRBV5-5 and TRBJ2-2; 13 bases match TRBD2. Germline V lookup: CDR1 SGHKS, CDR2 YYEKEE (reference sequence). The CDR3 has 20 residues. The CDR3 loop is CASIPRGGLAGIRGTGELFF. Here the CDR3 DNA reads TGTGCCAGCATCCCCCGGGGGGGACTAGCGGGGATCCGGGGAACCGGGGAGTTGTTTTTT.

The chain joins TRBV19 to TRBJ1-1; no definite D call. V shed 5 bases and J shed 4 bases, with 17 bases lying between them. Germline values: CDR1 LNHDA, CDR2 SQIVND (reference sequence). The CDR3 extends over 15 amino acids. CDR3 DNA: TGTGCCAGTAGTGTTGGACCGGGTCATTCCACTGAAGCTTTCTTT. It translates to CASSVGPGHSTEAFF.

This clonotype was observed many times. The chain joins TRBV7-9 to TRBJ1-1; 7 bases fit TRBD1. The CDR3 spans 14 residues. Trimming took 6 bases from V and 1 from J; bases not matched to a gene: 5. From germline, CDR1 is SEHNR and CDR2 FQNEAQ (reference sequence). CDR3 DNA sequence: TGTGCCAGCAGTCCAGGGGGTAAGAACACTGAAGCTTTCTTT. It codes for CASSPGGKNTEAFF.

This clonotype was observed a few times. The chain recombines TRBV12-3 or TRBV12-4 with TRBJ2-7; TRBD2 matches at 13 bases. Trimming took 3 bases from V and 3 from J; bases not matched to a gene: 2. The length of the CDR3 is 15 residues. CDR3 region: CASSLGTSGDYEQYF. The CDR3 nucleotides read TGTGCCAGCAGTTTGGGGACTAGCGGGGACTACGAGCAGTACTTC.

V usage is TRBV6-5 and J usage is TRBJ1-5, with TRBD1 matching 7 bases. The CDR3 spans 15 residues. Trimming cost V 10 bases and J 3 bases; bases outside gene matches: 12. CDR1 and CDR2 (germline): MNHEY, SVGAGI. The CDR3 reads CANRPQGSDNQPQHF. DNA for the CDR3: TGTGCCAACAGACCACAGGGGAGTGACAATCAGCCCCAGCATTTT.

CDR3 amino acids: CASTYVGMNTEAFF. Here the CDR3 DNA reads TGTGCCAGCACCTACGTTGGGATGAACACTGAAGCTTTCTTT. This chain connects TRBV6-2 or TRBV6-3 to TRBJ1-1; no firm D call. V was pared by 7 bases and J by 0 bases, with 12 bases between. In germline, CDR1 is MNHEY, CDR2 SVGEGT. This CDR3 region has 14 residues.

Here the CDR3 DNA reads TGTGCCAGCAGTTACGTCAGGGGACAAAAAGAGACCCAGTACTTC. Its protein is CASSYVRGQKETQYF. The chain has TRBV6-6 and TRBJ2-5; D perhaps matches TRBD1 (6 bases). From germline, CDR1 is MNHNY and CDR2 SVGAGI (reference sequence). The ends were cut back, 2 bases at V and 3 bases at J, with 13 bases in the middle. The CDR3 loop spans 15 amino acids.